This is a list of T cell receptor beta chains from one sample in a study of control samples from healthy donors and cancer patients. The repertoire was sequenced with immunoSEQ multiplex PCR; TCRdb's copy has only in-frame clones and lacks some. The sample has around 110,000 clones; 93% are singletons. The material sequenced was blood. The receptors come from a man aged 30 to 39 in good health. The CDR3 runs from the conserved cysteine through the conserved F or W. A D gene is named only where the DNA matches it firmly. Clone size is given for some rows only: seen once, a few or many times, or a class if the clone is expanded.

TRBJ1-1 once TRBV6-1 - CASSDRGAEAFF TGTGCCAGCAGTGATAGAGGGGCTGAAGCTTTCTTT
TRBJ2-1 once TRBV5-1 TRBD1 CASSLGGQEKSSEQFF TGCGCCAGCAGCTTGGGGGGACAGGAAAAAAGCAGTGAGCAGTTCTTC
TRBJ2-7 - TRBV27 - CASTPVAGAYEQYF TGTGCCAGCACCCCGGTGGCAGGAGCCTACGAGCAGTACTTC
TRBJ1-4 - TRBV19 - CASSQQPAEKLFF TGTGCCAGTAGCCAACAACCGGCGGAAAAACTGTTTTTT
TRBJ2-1 - TRBV4-1 TRBD1 CASSQGDRVGDEQFF TGCGCCAGCAGCCAAGGGGACAGGGTGGGGGATGAGCAGTTCTTC
TRBJ1-2 - TRBV5-7 TRBD1 CASSPMDRVHPHVYGYTF TGTGCCAGCAGCCCCATGGACAGGGTGCACCCGCATGTCTATGGCTACACCTTC
TRBJ1-2 once TRBV5-1 TRBD1 CASSPGQGWGYGYTF TGCGCCAGCAGCCCCGGACAGGGTTGGGGATATGGCTACACCTTC
TRBJ2-5 once TRBV11-2 TRBD2 CASRTSGAHF TGTGCCAGCCGGACTAGCGGGGCACACTTC
TRBJ1-3 - TRBV6-5 - CASSYLYPGEGNTIYF TGTGCCAGCAGTTACTTATACCCTGGGGAAGGAAACACCATATATTTT
TRBJ2-3 - TRBV10-2 - CASVADGTDTQYF TGCGCCAGCGTGGCGGACGGCACAGATACGCAGTATTTT
TRBJ2-5 - TRBV18 TRBD1 CASSFGQAQETQYF TGTGCCAGCTCATTCGGACAGGCGCAAGAGACCCAGTACTTC
TRBJ2-4 - TRBV15 - CATTRGRGGGGIQYF TGTGCCACCACCAGGGGACGCGGGGGCGGCGGCATTCAGTACTTC
TRBJ1-4 - TRBV3-1/TRBV3-2 TRBD1 CASSAAGTGNEKLFF TGTGCCAGCAGCGCAGCCGGGACAGGGAACGAAAAACTGTTTTTT
TRBJ1-1 - TRBV19 - CASSKRQDLLMNTEAFF TGTGCCAGTAGTAAGCGGCAGGACTTACTCATGAACACTGAAGCTTTCTTT
TRBJ2-2 - TRBV5-1 - CASSKEVSVNTGELFF TGCGCCAGCAGCAAGGAGGTTTCGGTAAACACCGGGGAGCTGTTTTTT
TRBJ1-6 - TRBV19 TRBD1 CASSTGTGVSPLHF TGTGCCAGTAGTACCGGGACAGGGGTAAGTCCCCTCCACTTT